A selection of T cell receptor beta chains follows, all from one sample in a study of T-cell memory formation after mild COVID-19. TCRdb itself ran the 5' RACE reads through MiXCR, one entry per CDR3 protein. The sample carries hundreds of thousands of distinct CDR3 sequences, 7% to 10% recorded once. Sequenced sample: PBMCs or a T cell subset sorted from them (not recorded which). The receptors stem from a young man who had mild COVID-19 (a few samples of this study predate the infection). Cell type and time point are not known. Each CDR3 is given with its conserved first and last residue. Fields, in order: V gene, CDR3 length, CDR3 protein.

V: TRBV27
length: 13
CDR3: CASSRESEETQYF

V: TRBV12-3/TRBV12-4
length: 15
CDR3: CASSPDDRGPTEQFF

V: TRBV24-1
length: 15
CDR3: CATSDSGSGGFEQFF

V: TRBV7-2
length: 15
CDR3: CASSPRPVSGNTIYF

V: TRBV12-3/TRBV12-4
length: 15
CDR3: CASSLWRGPVNEQFF

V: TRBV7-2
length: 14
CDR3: CASSFGQGGQTQYF

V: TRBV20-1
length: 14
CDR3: CSASSGPSYNEQFF

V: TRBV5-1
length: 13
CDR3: CASSFGISYEQYF

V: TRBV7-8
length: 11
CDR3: CASGQYNEQFF

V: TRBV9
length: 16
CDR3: CASSVEGGTGGYEQYF

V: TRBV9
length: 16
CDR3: CASSVAGSGGTDTQYF

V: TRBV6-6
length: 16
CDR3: CASRRGPGQGEGGYTF

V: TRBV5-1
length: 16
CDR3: CASSLSWRGTTDTQYF

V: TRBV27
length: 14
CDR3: CASSLRGAGEKLFF

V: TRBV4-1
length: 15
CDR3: CASSQVGTGNYGYTF

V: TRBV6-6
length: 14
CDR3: CASSRRGGTDTQYF

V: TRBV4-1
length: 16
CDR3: CASSGQGQGFGDTQYF

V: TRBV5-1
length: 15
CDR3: CASSLRRTGPRPEYF

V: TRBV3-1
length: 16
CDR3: CASSQGAGLAGETQYF

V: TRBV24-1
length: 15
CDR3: CATSDPDRSAGELFF

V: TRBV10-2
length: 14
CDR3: CASSPSHYTDTQYF

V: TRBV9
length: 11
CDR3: CASSGVSGYTF

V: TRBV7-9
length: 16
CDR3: CASSPLSGQPLYGYTF

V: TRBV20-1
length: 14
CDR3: CSAGNPDRNSPLHF

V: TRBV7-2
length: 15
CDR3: CASSLGGPGLTEAFF

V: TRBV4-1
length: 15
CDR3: CASSQPTSRSNEQFF

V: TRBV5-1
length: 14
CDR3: CASSLGGLDYGYTF

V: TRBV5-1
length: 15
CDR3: CASSLAVLGDNEQFF

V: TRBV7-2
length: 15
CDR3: CASSLSSLSNQPQHF

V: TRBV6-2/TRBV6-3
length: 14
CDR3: CASSMVAGSYEQYF

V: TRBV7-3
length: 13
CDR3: CASSFTRNTEAFF

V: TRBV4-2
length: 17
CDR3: CASSQDYWAEDTGELFF

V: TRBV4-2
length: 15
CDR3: CASSPTRTENTEAFF

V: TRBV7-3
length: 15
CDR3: CASSLGVGRQETQYF

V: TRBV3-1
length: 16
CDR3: CASSQGLAGGSDTQYF

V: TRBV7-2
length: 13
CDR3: CASSRRSGVEAFF

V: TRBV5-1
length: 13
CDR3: CASSVQGPGELFF

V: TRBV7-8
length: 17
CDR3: CASSLVPGSVHHSPLHF

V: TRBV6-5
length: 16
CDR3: CASSYSTSGDKETQYF

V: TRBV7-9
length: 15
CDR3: CASSLEGSLDTEAFF

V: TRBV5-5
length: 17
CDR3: CASSLVSVPSSGNTIYF

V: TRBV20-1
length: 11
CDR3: CSAEGYNEQFF

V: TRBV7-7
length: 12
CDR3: CASSSTGGELFF

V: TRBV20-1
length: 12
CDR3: CSARQGGTEAFF

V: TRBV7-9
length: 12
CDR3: CASTFDEYEQFF

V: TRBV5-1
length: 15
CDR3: CASRGTAGATDTQYF

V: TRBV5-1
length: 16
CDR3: CASSSWAGQPQETQYF

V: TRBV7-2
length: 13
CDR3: CASSLAGGGPQHF

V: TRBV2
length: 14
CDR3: CASTAGTRGETQYF

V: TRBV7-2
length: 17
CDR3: CASSLVGVGASGTEAFF

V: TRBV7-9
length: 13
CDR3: CASSLVSNEKLFF

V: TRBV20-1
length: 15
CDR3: CSAVPGQGGQETQYF

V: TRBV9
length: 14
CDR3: CASSAEAGRTEAFF

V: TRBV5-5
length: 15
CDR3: CASSIKRGAPGELFF

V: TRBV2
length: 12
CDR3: CASRPRGRGYTF

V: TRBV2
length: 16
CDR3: CASSGTGRSSYNEQFF

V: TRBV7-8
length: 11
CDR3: CASSFGQRAFF